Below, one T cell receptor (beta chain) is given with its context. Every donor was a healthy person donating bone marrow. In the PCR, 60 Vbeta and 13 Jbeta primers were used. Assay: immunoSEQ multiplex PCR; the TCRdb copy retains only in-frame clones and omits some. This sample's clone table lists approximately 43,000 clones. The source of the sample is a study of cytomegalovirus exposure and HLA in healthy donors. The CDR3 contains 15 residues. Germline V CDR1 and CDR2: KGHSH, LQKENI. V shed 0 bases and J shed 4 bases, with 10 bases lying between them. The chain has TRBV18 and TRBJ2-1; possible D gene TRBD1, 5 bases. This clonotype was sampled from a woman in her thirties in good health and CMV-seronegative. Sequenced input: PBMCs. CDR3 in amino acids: CASSPPGQPYNEQFF. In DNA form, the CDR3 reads TGTGCCAGCTCACCACCGGGGCAGCCATACAATGAGCAGTTCTTC.